The entry below describes one TCR beta chain. This entry is derived from a study of blood T cell repertoires in COVID-19. Study background: Acute-phase and convalescent COVID-19 samples originated in the United States, Italy and Spain.

The CDR3 has 13 residues. V gave up 10 bases and J gave up 3 bases, with 12 bases separating them. Only in-frame clones appear in the TCRdb table, and some are missing; sequencing was by immunoSEQ multiplex PCR. The sample consists of some 78,000 clones, approximately 86% of them appearing once. The sample taken for sequencing was peripheral blood. This chain joins TRBV12-3 or TRBV12-4 and TRBJ1-4; D may be TRBD1 (5 bases). The sequence was obtained from a man in his fifties or sixties with active or convalescent COVID-19. DNA for the CDR3: TGTGCCACCGCGGGGACGGCTAATGAAAAACTGTTTTTT. Translation: CATAGTANEKLFF.